This T cell receptor beta chain was recorded in a study of cytomegalovirus exposure and HLA in healthy donors. Findings of the study overall: According to the study, around 180 TCR beta chains were cytomegalovirus-associated. A later analysis found common viral pathogens apparently linked to several of the most significant clusters.

A few counts support this clone. Antigen: not known. The CDR3 extends over 14 amino acids. Germline lookup yields CDR1 SGHTA and CDR2 FQGNSA. V trimming: 4 bases; J trimming: 3 bases; junction bases outside the gene matches: 5. PCR involved 60 Vbeta and 13 Jbeta primers. TCRdb's table, derived via immunoSEQ multiplex PCR, lists solely in-frame clones and lacks some. The sample contains roughly 110,000 clones, over 60% of which appear only once. The clonotype originates from a man aged 30 to 45 in good health and CMV-seropositive. Sample: PBMCs. V gene TRBV7-2 combines with J gene TRBJ2-7; TRBD2 matches at 8 bases. The CDR3 bases are TGTGCCAGCAGCTCTTCCCGGGGGGGCTACGAGCAGTACTTC. Its protein product is CASSSSRGGYEQYF.